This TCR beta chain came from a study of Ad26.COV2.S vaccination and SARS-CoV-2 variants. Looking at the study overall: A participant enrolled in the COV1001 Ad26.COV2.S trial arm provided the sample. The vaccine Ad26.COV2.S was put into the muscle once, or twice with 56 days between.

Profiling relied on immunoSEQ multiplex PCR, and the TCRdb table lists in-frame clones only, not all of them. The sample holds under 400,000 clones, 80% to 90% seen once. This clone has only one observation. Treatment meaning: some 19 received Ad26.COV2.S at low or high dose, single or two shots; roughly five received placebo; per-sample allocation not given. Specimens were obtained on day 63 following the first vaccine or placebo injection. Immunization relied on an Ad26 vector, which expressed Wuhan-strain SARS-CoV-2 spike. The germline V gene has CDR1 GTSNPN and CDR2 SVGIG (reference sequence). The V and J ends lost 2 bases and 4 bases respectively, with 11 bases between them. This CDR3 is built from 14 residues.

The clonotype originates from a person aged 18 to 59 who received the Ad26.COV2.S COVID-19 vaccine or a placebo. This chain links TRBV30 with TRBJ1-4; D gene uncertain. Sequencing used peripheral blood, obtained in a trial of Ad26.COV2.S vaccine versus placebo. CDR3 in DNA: TGTGCCTGGAGTCCCCGGACGGATAATGAAAAACTGTTTTTT. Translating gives CAWSPRTDNEKLFF.